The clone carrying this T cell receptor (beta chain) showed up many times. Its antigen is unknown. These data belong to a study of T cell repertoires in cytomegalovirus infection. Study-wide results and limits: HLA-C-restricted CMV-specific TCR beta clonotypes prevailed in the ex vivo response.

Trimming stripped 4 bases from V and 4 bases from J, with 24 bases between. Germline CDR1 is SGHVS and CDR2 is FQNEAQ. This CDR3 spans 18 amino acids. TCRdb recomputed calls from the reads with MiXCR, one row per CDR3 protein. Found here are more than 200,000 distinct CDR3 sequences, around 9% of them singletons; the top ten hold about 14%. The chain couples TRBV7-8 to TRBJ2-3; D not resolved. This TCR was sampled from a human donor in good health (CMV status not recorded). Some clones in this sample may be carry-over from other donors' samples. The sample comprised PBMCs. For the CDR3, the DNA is TGTGCCAGCAGCTCCCTATTAACTGCACCAACCTCCGCAGATACGCAGTATTTT. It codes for CASSSLLTAPTSADTQYF.